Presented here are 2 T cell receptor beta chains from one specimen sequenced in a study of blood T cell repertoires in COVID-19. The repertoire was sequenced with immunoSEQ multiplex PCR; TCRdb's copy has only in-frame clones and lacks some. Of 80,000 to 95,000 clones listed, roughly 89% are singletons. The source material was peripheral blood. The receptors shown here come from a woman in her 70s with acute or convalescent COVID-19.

The CDR3 is CASSLAVYGQPQHF. The CDR3 nucleotides are TGTGCCAGCAGCTTAGCTGTTTACGGTCAGCCCCAGCATTTT. This rearrangement joins TRBV7-2 to TRBJ1-5; no clear D gene. This CDR3 spans 14 amino acids. The germline V and J ends were trimmed by 0 bases and 6 bases, with 9 bases remaining between them. The V gene's germline CDR1 is SGHTA and CDR2 FQGNSA.

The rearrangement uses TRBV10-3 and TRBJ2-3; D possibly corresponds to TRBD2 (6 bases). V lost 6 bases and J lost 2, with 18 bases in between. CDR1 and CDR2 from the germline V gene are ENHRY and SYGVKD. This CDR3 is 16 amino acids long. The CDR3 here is CAISSAGTGHTDTQYF. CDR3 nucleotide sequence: TGTGCCATCAGCAGTGCCGGGACTGGGCACACAGATACGCAGTATTTT.